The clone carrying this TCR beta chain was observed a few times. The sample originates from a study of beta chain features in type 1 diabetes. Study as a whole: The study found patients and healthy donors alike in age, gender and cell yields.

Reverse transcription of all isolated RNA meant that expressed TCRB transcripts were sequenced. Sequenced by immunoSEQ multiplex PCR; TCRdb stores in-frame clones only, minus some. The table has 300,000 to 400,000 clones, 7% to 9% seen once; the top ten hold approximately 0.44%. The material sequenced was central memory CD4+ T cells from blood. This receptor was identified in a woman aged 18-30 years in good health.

The CDR3 sequence is CASSQGSRLVDTQYF. The CDR3 coding sequence is TGTGCCAGCAGCCAGGGAAGCCGACTAGTAGATACGCAGTATTTT. The rearrangement links TRBV4-2 to TRBJ2-3, with D possibly being TRBD2 (6 bases). Trimming shortened V by 3 bases and J by 5 bases, and 15 bases separated the two germline ends. Germline V gene lookup returns CDR1 LGHNA and CDR2 YNFKEQ. This CDR3 comprises 15 residues.